The sequence of this T cell receptor beta chain was determined in a study of T cells after yellow fever vaccination. TCRdb reanalysed the 5' RACE reads using MiXCR and keeps one entry per CDR3 protein. This table holds some 260,000 distinct CDR3 sequences, around 4.9% found once. Germline CDR1 and CDR2: DFQATT and SNEGSKA (reference sequence). J was trimmed by 5 bases and V by 5 bases; bases with no gene match: 6. The length of the CDR3 is 14 residues. This clonotype came up many times. Sequences were derived from CD4+ T cells sorted from PBMCs, sampled on the day of the yellow fever booster vaccination. J is TRBJ1-5 and V is TRBV20-1; 10 bases line up with TRBD1. The clonotype comes from a man younger than 35 who received the YFV17D yellow fever vaccine. CDR3 in amino acids: CSAFRTGGHQPQHF. The CDR3 DNA reads TGCAGTGCTTTCCGGACAGGGGGGCATCAGCCCCAGCATTTT.